This T cell receptor beta chain was sequenced in a study of regulatory T cells in long-lasting Graves disease. For the study at large: Graves' disease counted as persistent after over 5 years of antithyroid drugs with positive TSH receptor antibodies. General observations from the study: TCR diversity was lower in persistent Graves' patients than in newly diagnosed ones.

Time point described: persistent/refractory GD, antithyroid drugs over 5 years with positive TRAb. Making the TCR library involved RNA that had been extracted from PBMCs. For TCR beta, libraries came from iRepertoire HTBI primers and Arm-PCR of CDR3 regions. Original methodology: Spanning all samples, the identified segments comprised 62 TRBV and around 13 TRBJ. A single record per CDR3 protein comes from TCRdb applying MiXCR to the multiplex PCR reads. Here the V and J calls rest on TCRdb's processing, not on the authors' analysis. This sample has about 430,000 distinct CDR3 sequences, with roughly a fifth found just once. Remarks on this clonotype: Its target is unknown.

Sequenced material: peripheral blood mononuclear cells (PBMCs), taken when the disease was refractory, from a patient treated with antithyroid drugs. The clonotype was recovered from a female donor with Graves disease.

CDR3 coding DNA: TGCGCCAGCAGCTCCACAGGGGACGTGTCCTACGAGCAGTACTTC. Residues: CASSSTGDVSYEQYF. The gene calls are TRBV5-1 and TRBJ2-7, with TRBD1 matching over 7 bases. V gave up 3 bases and J gave up 1 base; unmatched junction bases: 7. Germline CDR1 SGHRS, CDR2 YFSETQ. This CDR3 has 15 residues.